Following are 19 T cell receptor beta chains from one sample sequenced in a study of blood T cell repertoires in COVID-19. The assay was immunoSEQ multiplex PCR, and TCRdb's table has in-frame clones only and misses some. Of 410,000 or so clones listed, 89% are singletons. Specimen: peripheral blood. These TCRs come from a woman aged 40 to 55 with COVID-19, enrolled during active disease.

This clone was seen once. The gene calls are TRBV30 and TRBJ1-5; D not resolved. The CDR3 contains 13 residues. Germline V gene lookup returns CDR1 GTSNPN and CDR2 SVGIG (reference sequence). V gave up 0 bases and J gave up 5 bases, with 8 bases separating them. The CDR3, as DNA: TGTGCCTGGAGTGTCCGCGGGGATCAGCCCCAGCATTTT. Its protein is CAWSVRGDQPQHF. Combining the CDR3 with reference TRBV30 and TRBJ1-5 gives the whole variable domain SQTIHQWPATLVQPVGSPLSLECTVEGTSNPNLYWYRQAAGRGLQLLFYSVGIGQISSEVPQNLSASRPQDRQFILSSKKLLLSDSGFYLCAWSVRGDQPQHFGDGTRLSIL.

This chain joins TRBV6-6 and TRBJ1-1; D not certain. The germline CDR1 and CDR2 sequences are MNHNY and SVGAGI (reference sequence). V was cut by 1 base and J by 6 bases, with 6 bases left in between. This CDR3 comprises 12 residues. CDR3 nucleotides: TGTGCCAGCAGTTACTTGGACTCTGAAGCTTTCTTT. The encoded protein is CASSYLDSEAFF.

The chain combines TRBV6-5 with TRBJ1-2, with D unclear. Trimming removed 6 bases at V and 3 bases at J, with 11 bases between. Germline CDR1 is MNHEY and CDR2 is SVGAGI. CDR3 length: 13 amino acids. CDR3: CASRVGVDYGYTF. CDR3 bases: TGTGCCAGCAGGGTCGGGGTCGACTATGGCTACACCTTC.

The rearrangement uses TRBV6-5 and TRBJ1-3; D is uncertain. Germline CDR1 reads MNHEY; CDR2 reads SVGAGI. This CDR3 is built from 16 residues. With 4 bases removed from V and 0 bases from J, the gap between germline ends came to 13 bases. CDR3 protein: CASSSSFAGSGNTIYF. The CDR3 nucleotides are TGTGCCAGCAGTTCCTCTTTCGCGGGCTCTGGAAACACCATATATTTT.

The chain uses TRBV27 and TRBJ2-7, with 7 bases matching TRBD2. The CDR3 is made up of 14 amino acids. The germline V gene encodes CDR1 MNHEY and CDR2 SMNVEV (reference sequence). J lost 3 bases, V lost 5 bases, and 7 bases had no gene match. CDR3 residues: CASSPGLRIYEQYF. The CDR3 DNA reads TGTGCCAGCAGTCCGGGACTACGGATCTACGAGCAGTACTTC.

This chain uses TRBV7-9 with TRBJ2-3; D is perhaps TRBD2 (5 bases). The CDR3 consists of 18 residues. V was clipped by 0 bases and J by 0 bases, with 16 bases between them. Germline V gives CDR1 SEHNR, CDR2 FQNEAQ (reference sequence). The CDR3 loop is CASSLAAGGYSSTDTQYF. For the CDR3, the DNA is TGTGCCAGCAGCTTAGCGGCGGGCGGGTACTCTAGCACAGATACGCAGTATTTT.

CDR3 protein: CASSTRTGGGTGELFF. The CDR3 region has the DNA TGTGCCAGTAGTACACGGACAGGGGGAGGCACCGGGGAGCTGTTTTTT. The chain joins TRBV19 to TRBJ2-2, with TRBD1 identical over 10 bases. Germline-derived CDR1 and CDR2 are LNHDA and SQIVND (reference sequence). V dropped 4 bases and J dropped 4; count of bases not matched to a gene: 6. The CDR3 is 16 amino acids.

V is TRBV24-1 and J is TRBJ1-5, with D possibly being TRBD1 (5 bases). The germline V and J ends were trimmed by 9 bases and 6 bases, with 11 bases remaining between them. In germline, CDR1 is KGHDR, CDR2 SFDVKD. The CDR3 runs 12 residues. CDR3 nucleotides: TGTGCCACCGGGACGGGGGGTCAGCCCCAGCATTTT. Residues: CATGTGGQPQHF.

The chain joins TRBV5-1 to TRBJ1-1; possibly TRBD1 for D (5 bases). CDR1 SGHRS and CDR2 YFSETQ come from the germline V gene. The V and J ends lost 2 bases and 5 bases respectively, with 13 bases between them. This CDR3 is built from 14 residues. This chain's CDR3 is CASSFQGGWTEAFF. In nucleotides, the CDR3 is TGCGCCAGCAGCTTTCAGGGAGGATGGACTGAAGCTTTCTTT.

The chain has TRBV7-8 and TRBJ1-3; no clear D. Germline-derived CDR1 and CDR2 are SGHVS and FQNEAQ. V was pared by 1 base and J by 2 bases, with 15 bases between. This CDR3 has 17 amino acids. The CDR3 nucleotides read TGTGCCAGCAGCTTAGACGCGGGCAGCATTGCTGGAAACACCATATATTTT. Translating it yields CASSLDAGSIAGNTIYF.

This chain joins TRBV28 and TRBJ1-4; 8 bases align to TRBD1. Germline CDR1 is MDHEN and CDR2 is SYDVKM. The CDR3 is 16 residues long. Trimming cost V 3 bases and J 4 bases; bases outside gene matches: 7. The CDR3 spells CASSFPAGGNNEKLFF. DNA for the CDR3: TGTGCCAGCAGTTTCCCAGCAGGGGGCAATAATGAAAAACTGTTTTTT.

The gene calls are TRBV5-1 and TRBJ2-1; no clear D gene. From germline, CDR1 is SGHRS and CDR2 YFSETQ. The V gene lost 5 bases and the J gene lost 1 base, with 10 bases spanning the gap. This CDR3 is built from 14 residues. The CDR3 bases are TGCGCCAGCAGTCGTAGCCGATCCTACAATGAGCAGTTCTTC. It yields the protein CASSRSRSYNEQFF.

This chain joins TRBV2 and TRBJ1-1, with D uncertain. CDR3 length: 14 amino acids. CDR1 SNHLY and CDR2 FYNNEI come from the germline V gene. V lost 6 bases and J lost 4, with 15 bases in between. The CDR3 region has the DNA TGTGCCAGCAGAAAGACCCTAACGGGCACTGAAGCTTTCTTT. As protein: CASRKTLTGTEAFF.

The CDR3 nucleotides read TGCGCCAGCACTTCATTAACAGGGGCCAATGAGCAGTTCTTC. As protein: CASTSLTGANEQFF. This chain connects TRBV5-1 to TRBJ2-1; 7 positions match TRBD1. CDR1 is SGHRS and CDR2 is YFSETQ in the germline V gene. Trimming took 6 bases from V and 6 from J; bases not matched to a gene: 9. The CDR3 is 14 residues long. Supplemented by reference TRBV5-1 and TRBJ2-1, the full variable domain reads KAGVTQTPRYLIKTRGQQVTLSCSPISGHRSVSWYQQTPGQGLQFLFEYFSETQRNKGNFPGRFSGRQFSNSRSEMNVSTLELGDSALYLCASTSLTGANEQFFGPGTRLTVL.

This chain connects TRBV2 to TRBJ1-5; TRBD1 agrees at 8 bases. The CDR3 runs 14 residues. Germline V lookup: CDR1 SNHLY, CDR2 FYNNEI. V gave up 6 bases and J gave up 4 bases; unmatched junction bases: 5. The CDR3 loop is CASRPDRGNQPQHF. The CDR3 region has the DNA TGTGCCAGCAGACCCGACAGGGGAAATCAGCCCCAGCATTTT.

The gene calls are TRBV19 and TRBJ1-1, with D maybe TRBD1 (5 bases). The germline V and J ends were trimmed by 9 bases and 1 base, with 9 bases remaining between them. The germline gives CDR1 LNHDA, CDR2 SQIVND (reference sequence). The CDR3 contains 12 residues. The CDR3 loop reads CASYGGNTEAFF. CDR3 coding DNA: TGTGCCAGCTACGGGGGGAACACTGAAGCTTTCTTT. The full variable domain, its missing parts supplied by reference TRBV19 and TRBJ1-1, is DGGITQSPKYLFRKEGQNVTLSCEQNLNHDAMYWYRQDPGQGLRLIYYSQIVNDFQKGDIAEGYSVSREKKESFPLTVTSAQKNPTAFYLCASYGGNTEAFFGQGTRLTVV.

V and J are TRBV9 and TRBJ2-7; D possibly corresponds to TRBD1 (7 bases). Germline-derived CDR1 and CDR2 are SGDLS and YYNGEE. The V gene lost 3 bases and the J gene lost 2 bases, with 15 bases spanning the gap. CDR3 length equals 15 residues. CDR3: CASSAGDSRTYEQYF. CDR3 bases: TGTGCCAGCAGCGCGGGGGACAGCCGAACCTACGAGCAGTACTTC.

This clone appeared once. The chain uses TRBV2 and TRBJ1-2; a possible D gene is TRBD1 (5 bases). This CDR3 is 13 amino acids long. V was pared by 6 bases and J by 2 bases, with 10 bases between. Germline loops: CDR1 SNHLY, CDR2 FYNNEI. CDR3 sequence reads: CASSADTNYGYTF. CDR3 in DNA: TGTGCCAGCAGCGCGGACACAAACTATGGCTACACCTTC. Together with reference TRBV2 and TRBJ1-2, the CDR3 gives the full variable domain: EPEVTQTPSHQVTQMGQEVILRCVPISNHLYFYWYRQILGQKVEFLVSFYNNEISEKSEIFDDQFSVERPDGSNFTLKIRSTKLEDSAMYFCASSADTNYGYTFGSGTRLTVV.

This sequence joins TRBV24-1 and TRBJ2-7; D gene uncertain. Germline V gene sequence: CDR1 KGHDR, CDR2 SFDVKD. CDR3 length equals 14 residues. V was shortened by 9 bases and J by 2 bases, with 16 bases between the two germline ends. CDR3 sequence: CATSEVFGTYEQYF. CDR3 coding DNA: TGTGCCACCTCCGAGGTGTTTGGAACCTACGAGCAGTACTTC.